This entry features one T cell receptor beta chain sequence. CDR1 and CDR2 from the germline V gene are MNHEY and SVGAGI. The germline V and J ends were trimmed by 8 bases and 2 bases, with 10 bases remaining between them. The CDR3 has 13 amino acids. The data stem from a study of sequential checkpoint blockade in melanoma. Study overall: Both treatment sequences were followed by maintenance nivolumab.

Repertoires were generated with immunoSEQ multiplex PCR, while TCRdb's copy carries only in-frame clones and drops some. The table lists about 15,000 clones, approximately 80% of them singletons. Sample treatment: randomized to nivolumab then ipilimumab (arm A) or the reverse (arm B). None of the patients previously received DNA-damaging chemotherapy. The gene calls are TRBV6-5 and TRBJ2-1, with D possibly being TRBD1 (6 bases). This clonotype originated in a human donor with melanoma. Sequenced here: CD8+ T cells sorted from blood (inferred from file names), sampled from a patient given nivolumab and ipilimumab in sequence. CDR3 nucleotide sequence: TGTGCCAGCTCTGGGGGCCCCTACAATGAGCAGTTCTTC. It translates to CASSGGPYNEQFF.